A single sample is the source of the 8 T cell receptor beta chains below, sequenced in a study of blood T cell repertoires in COVID-19. Some clones are missing from TCRdb's copy, which holds only in-frame ones; the method was immunoSEQ multiplex PCR. The sample includes about 70,000 clones, more than 75% seen only once; the top ten take 9.5% to 15%. The sample consisted of peripheral blood. Receptors were obtained from a human donor in a cohort sampled during active COVID-19.

The CDR3 loop is CSARSGVATNEKLFF. The DNA for the CDR3 is TGCAGCGCGCGGTCAGGCGTCGCAACTAATGAAAAACTGTTTTTT. The V and J genes are TRBV29-1 and TRBJ1-4; D is undetermined. The CDR3 sequence is 15 residues long. V lost 7 bases to trimming and J lost 0 bases, with 15 bases between them. Germline V gene lookup returns CDR1 SQVTM and CDR2 ANQGSEA. The full variable domain, with the rest looked up from reference TRBV29-1 and TRBJ1-4, is SAVISQKPSRDICQRGTSLTIQCQVDSQVTMMFWYRQQPGQSLTLIATANQGSEATYESGFVIDKFPISRPNLTFSTLTVSNMSPEDSSIYLCSARSGVATNEKLFFGSGTQLSVL.

V usage is TRBV5-4 and J usage is TRBJ1-6; 7 nucleotides match TRBD1. CDR1 is SGHNT, CDR2 YYREEE, per germline (reference sequence). The V and J ends lost 2 bases and 7 bases, in that order; junction bases with no gene match: 3. The CDR3 totals 14 residues. DNA for the CDR3: TGTGCCAGCAGCTTAAGGGACAGAAATTCACCCCTCCACTTT. Translated, it gives CASSLRDRNSPLHF.

This clone was observed once. J is TRBJ2-1 and V is TRBV5-4; possible D gene TRBD2, 6 bases. The CDR3 consists of 14 residues. Trimming took 4 bases from V and 4 from J, leaving 12 bases between them. CDR1 is SGHNT and CDR2 is YYREEE in the germline V gene (reference sequence). CDR3 in amino acids: CASSPGAGYNEQFF. The CDR3 nucleotides are TGTGCCAGCAGCCCTGGGGCGGGGTACAATGAGCAGTTCTTC.

This chain joins TRBV19 and TRBJ2-5, with 7 bases aligning to TRBD1. This CDR3 region has 13 residues. Germline trimming cut 4 bases from V and 4 bases from J; bases unmatched to any gene: 3. Germline V gene sequence: CDR1 LNHDA, CDR2 SQIVND (reference sequence). CDR3 in amino acids: CASSKNRGETQYF. The CDR3 coding sequence is TGTGCCAGTAGTAAAAACAGGGGAGAGACCCAGTACTTC.

The genes are TRBV18 and TRBJ2-1; no definite D call. V lost 0 bases and J 16 bases, leaving 19 bases between the germline ends. The V gene's germline CDR1 is KGHSH and CDR2 LQKENI. The CDR3 has 14 residues. The CDR3 sequence: CASSPPFEASGCFF. DNA of the CDR3: TGTGCCAGCTCACCACCCTTTGAGGCAAGTGGGTGTTTCTTC.

The chain couples TRBV5-1 to TRBJ1-6; TRBD1 matches at 10 bases. After removal of 1 base from V and 4 bases from J, the junction contained 11 bases not matched to a gene. The CDR3 totals 19 residues. CDR1 is SGHRS and CDR2 is YFSETQ in the germline V gene. This CDR3 is CASSLMTGGFGSYNSPLHF. The DNA for the CDR3 is TGCGCCAGCAGCTTGATGACAGGGGGCTTCGGTTCTTATAATTCACCCCTCCACTTT.

This chain joins TRBV4-3 and TRBJ2-3; 10 positions agree with TRBD2. The CDR3 has 15 amino acids. Germline V gene data show CDR1 as LGHNA and CDR2 as YSLEER. J gave up 4 bases and V 0 bases, and 1 base lay outside the gene matches. The CDR3 sequence is CASSQDLAGADTQYF. CDR3 sequence (DNA): TGCGCCAGCAGCCAAGACCTAGCGGGGGCAGATACGCAGTATTTT.

This rearrangement joins TRBV9 to TRBJ2-3; 11 nucleotides align to TRBD2. Trimming at V came to 0 bases and at J to 5 bases, leaving 2 bases not matched to a gene. The germline CDR1 and CDR2 sequences are SGDLS and YYNGEE. This CDR3 comprises 15 residues. The CDR3 protein is CASSVASGGIDTQYF. The CDR3 coding sequence is TGTGCCAGCAGCGTAGCTAGCGGGGGGATAGATACGCAGTATTTT. The whole variable domain, remainder taken from reference TRBV9 and TRBJ2-3, is DSGVTQTPKHLITATGQRVTLRCSPRSGDLSVYWYQQSLDQGLQFLIQYYNGEERAKGNILERFSAQQFPDLHSELNLSSLELGDSALYFCASSVASGGIDTQYFGPGTRLTVL.